The rows below give T cell receptor beta chains drawn from one sample of a study of blood T cell repertoires in COVID-19. Assay used: immunoSEQ multiplex PCR; TCRdb lists only in-frame clones, some missing. The sample contains about 160,000 clones, 82% of which appear only once. Sample: peripheral blood. The origin of the receptors is a woman in her thirties or forties with COVID-19, enrolled during active disease. Each CDR3 is given with its conserved first and last residue. A D gene is named only where the DNA matches it firmly. Clone size is not always given. Where it is, it says once, few, many or a class for expanded clones.

>TRBV4-1|NA|15|TRBJ2-4|NA
CASSQVAAGVAIQYF
TGCGCCAGCAGCCAAGTAGCCGCAGGGGTAGCCATTCAGTACTTC
>TRBV14|NA|15|TRBJ1-6|NA
CASKSREGKNSPLHF
TGTGCCAGCAAATCTAGGGAGGGGAAGAATTCACCCCTCCACTTT
>TRBV6-6|NA|16|TRBJ2-1|TRBD2
CASSYPGLAAYNEQFF
TGTGCCAGCAGTTACCCGGGACTAGCTGCTTACAATGAGCAGTTCTTC
>TRBV28|NA|17|TRBJ2-6|NA
CASSPWGGGGGANVLTF
TGTGCCAGCAGTCCCTGGGGAGGGGGAGGAGGGGCCAACGTCCTGACTTTC
>TRBV28|few|13|TRBJ1-2|NA
CASSSPTVHGYTF
TGTGCCAGCAGTTCCCCGACAGTACATGGCTACACCTTC
>TRBV7-6|NA|16|TRBJ2-2|TRBD1
CASSQGTALGTGELFF
TGTGCCAGCAGTCAAGGGACAGCCCTGGGGACCGGGGAGCTGTTTTTT
>TRBV28|NA|16|TRBJ1-1|TRBD1
CASSLLNRGDGTEAFF
TGTGCCAGCAGTTTATTGAACAGGGGAGATGGAACTGAAGCTTTCTTT
>TRBV4-2|NA|18|TRBJ2-2|TRBD2
CASSQDWAGGTNTGELFF
TGTGCCAGCAGCCAAGATTGGGCGGGGGGCACGAACACCGGGGAGCTGTTTTTT
>TRBV6-5|NA|12|TRBJ2-7|NA
CASRTDSYEQYF
TGTGCCAGCAGGACAGACTCCTACGAGCAGTACTTC
>TRBV24-1|NA|15|TRBJ2-5|TRBD1
CATSDPDRGQETQYF
TGTGCCACCAGTGACCCGGACAGGGGCCAAGAGACCCAGTACTTC
>TRBV27|NA|15|TRBJ2-1|NA
CASSLSFSSYNEQFF
TGTGCCAGCAGTTTATCTTTTAGCTCCTACAATGAGCAGTTCTTC
>TRBV19|NA|14|TRBJ2-3|TRBD2
CASRQRGGADTQYF
TGTGCCAGTAGGCAGCGGGGTGGCGCAGATACGCAGTATTTT
>TRBV19|NA|14|TRBJ2-2|TRBD1
CASGQGVNTGELFF
TGTGCCAGCGGACAGGGGGTGAACACCGGGGAGCTGTTTTTT
>TRBV19|NA|15|TRBJ2-7|NA
CASSIEDSPSYEQYF
TGTGCCAGTAGTATAGAGGACAGCCCTTCCTACGAGCAGTACTTC
>TRBV2|NA|17|TRBJ2-3|NA
CASREDGSGFLTDTQYF
TGTGCCAGCAGGGAAGATGGATCGGGATTCCTCACAGATACGCAGTATTTT
>TRBV11-2|NA|14|TRBJ2-1|TRBD2
CASSLAGLHNEQFF
TGTGCCAGCAGCTTAGCGGGACTACACAATGAGCAGTTCTTC
>TRBV28|NA|16|TRBJ1-5|NA
CASTVLRGVSNQPQHF
TGTGCCAGCACGGTTCTCCGGGGAGTTAGCAATCAGCCCCAGCATTTT
>TRBV7-9|NA|13|TRBJ2-7|NA
CASSSPGLREQYF
TGTGCCAGCAGCTCCCCGGGACTTCGAGAGCAGTACTTC
>TRBV30|NA|13|TRBJ2-1|TRBD2
CAWSRLAQGEQFF
TGTGCCTGGAGCCGACTAGCGCAGGGTGAGCAGTTCTTC
>TRBV19|NA|15|TRBJ2-7|NA
CASSIGQGMVYEQYF
TGTGCCAGTAGTATCGGGCAGGGGATGGTCTACGAGCAGTACTTC
>TRBV3-1/TRBV3-2|few|15|TRBJ2-1|TRBD2
CASSQDIAGVGEQFF
TGTGCCAGCAGCCAAGACATAGCGGGAGTAGGTGAGCAGTTCTTC
>TRBV6-5|once|14|TRBJ2-3|NA
CATNRGGTTDTQYF
TGTGCCACCAATAGGGGAGGGACAACAGATACGCAGTATTTT
>TRBV11-2|NA|14|TRBJ1-4|TRBD1
CASSPRTGAEKLFF
TGTGCCAGCAGCCCCCGGACAGGGGCGGAAAAACTGTTTTTT
>TRBV11-2|NA|15|TRBJ2-1|TRBD2
CASKRGGSSYNEQFF
TGTGCCAGCAAGCGAGGCGGGAGCTCCTACAATGAGCAGTTCTTC
>TRBV4-2|NA|16|TRBJ2-2|TRBD2
CASSQGQAGDTGELFF
TGTGCCAGCAGCCAAGGTCAAGCGGGGGACACCGGGGAGCTGTTTTTT
>TRBV6-5|NA|14|TRBJ2-2|NA
CASSWQGATGELFF
TGTGCCAGCAGTTGGCAGGGCGCAACCGGGGAGCTGTTTTTT